This T cell receptor (beta chain) was sequenced during a study of CD8 T cells in Susac syndrome. Germline CDR1 reads SGHTA; CDR2 reads FQGNSA. The CDR3 is made up of 14 amino acids. The V end lost 5 bases, the J end lost 8 bases, and 16 bases lay between the germline ends. TCR beta sequencing covered blood CD8+ and CD4+ T cells. Random hexamers primed reverse transcription of about 0.45 to 1 ug RNA. TCRdb called the immunoSEQ multiplex PCR reads again in MiXCR, with one record for every CDR3 protein. Here the sample spans 180,000 or so distinct CDR3 sequences, approximately 96% being singletons. V is TRBV7-2 and J is TRBJ2-1, with D perhaps matching TRBD2 (6 bases). The TCR sequence derives from a human donor in good health. The sample taken for sequencing was CD4+ T cells from PBMCs. The CDR3 DNA follows: TGTGCCAGCAGCCCCCGGACGGAGCGGGATGAGCAGTTCTTC. This sequence encodes CASSPRTERDEQFF.